A single sample is the source of the 23 T cell receptor beta chains below, sequenced in a study of shared clonotypes between healthy human individuals. Some clones are missing from TCRdb's copy, which holds only in-frame ones; the method was immunoSEQ multiplex PCR. The data show roughly 1,100,000 clones, 60% to 80% seen once. The sequenced material came from memory CD4+ T cells sorted from blood. The subset was: CD45RA-negative fraction. These receptors were collected from a man aged 18 to 30 in good health.

The chain couples TRBV5-1 to TRBJ2-1; D uncertain. This CDR3 has 13 residues. Germline loops: CDR1 SGHRS, CDR2 YFSETQ. Trimming cost V 4 bases and J 5 bases, with 10 bases left between them. The CDR3 loop reads CASSTSMNNEQFF. CDR3 DNA sequence: TGCGCCAGCAGCACGTCAATGAACAATGAGCAGTTCTTC.

The count of this clone is one. The CDR3 nucleotides read TGTGCCAGCAGTCAGGGGCGCGTTGAAAAACTGTTTTTT. As protein: CASSQGRVEKLFF. V usage is TRBV27 and J usage is TRBJ1-4; possibly TRBD1 for D (6 bases). Germline V gives CDR1 MNHEY, CDR2 SMNVEV (reference sequence). CDR3 length: 13 residues. V was cut by 5 bases and J by 7 bases, with 11 bases left in between.

This clone was detected only once. Other DNA sequences in this sample translate to the same CDR3. The V and J genes are TRBV5-1 and TRBJ2-5; the D is unclear. The V end lost 1 base, the J end lost 3 bases, and 7 bases lay between the germline ends. The CDR3 contains 13 residues. Looked up from germline, CDR1 is SGHRS and CDR2 is YFSETQ. DNA of the CDR3: TGCGCCAGCAGCTTGAATGGGAAAGAGACCCAGTACTTC. It codes for CASSLNGKETQYF.

The CDR3 nucleotides read TGTGCCAGCACCCAGGGACAGGGTGTCTACAATGAGCAGTTCTTC. Its protein is CASTQGQGVYNEQFF. The V gene is TRBV6-1, the J gene TRBJ2-1, with TRBD1 identical over 9 bases. V lost 7 bases to trimming and J lost 3 bases; unmatched junction nucleotides: 7. This CDR3 is built from 15 residues. Germline CDR1 is MNHNS and CDR2 is SASEGT.

This clone was observed a handful of times. V and J are TRBV5-1 and TRBJ2-5; tentative D call: TRBD2 (5 bases). V was pared by 7 bases and J by 5 bases, with 24 bases between. Germline-derived CDR1 and CDR2 are SGHRS and YFSETQ. This CDR3 comprises 16 residues. The CDR3 DNA is TGCGCCAGCTCGGACTTAAAAGTCTCTGGTGGGGAGACCCAGTACTTC. Translated, it gives CASSDLKVSGGETQYF.

This rearrangement joins TRBV2 to TRBJ1-3; D gene unclear. This CDR3 is built from 11 residues. Deletions cut 6 bases from V and 4 bases from J, with 4 bases between. Germline CDR1 is SNHLY and CDR2 is FYNNEI. The DNA of the CDR3 is TGTGCCAGCAGCCCCGGAAACACCATATATTTT. It specifies CASSPGNTIYF.

The chain links TRBV30 to TRBJ2-2; TRBD2 might be the D (6 bases). V gave up 3 bases and J gave up 2 bases, with 10 bases separating them. The CDR3 runs 14 residues. Germline V gene lookup returns CDR1 GTSNPN and CDR2 SVGIG (reference sequence). CDR3 DNA: TGTGCCTGGAGGATCGGGGGTAACACCGGGGAGCTGTTTTTT. Residues: CAWRIGGNTGELFF.

V and J are TRBV11-2 and TRBJ1-5, with 10 bases fitting TRBD1. This CDR3 is 15 amino acids long. V was clipped by 6 bases and J by 6 bases; unmatched bases: 8. From germline, CDR1 is SGHAT and CDR2 FQNNGV. CDR3 amino acids: CASSRDRGSSQPQHF. The DNA for the CDR3 is TGTGCCAGCAGTCGGGACAGGGGAAGTAGTCAGCCCCAGCATTTT.

Comment on this clone: The same CDR3 is also encoded by other DNA sequences in this sample. The chain carries TRBV19 and TRBJ2-7; TRBD1 agrees at 8 bases. V lost 2 bases, J lost 4 bases, and 1 base stayed unmatched. The CDR3 runs 13 residues. In germline, CDR1 is LNHDA, CDR2 SQIVND (reference sequence). CDR3 sequence: CASSIRTGYEQYF. The DNA of the CDR3 is TGTGCCAGTAGTATAAGGACAGGGTACGAGCAGTACTTC.

Worth noting for this clone: This sample also contains other DNA sequences that code for the same CDR3. The chain combines TRBV7-9 with TRBJ1-1; a possible D gene is TRBD1 (6 bases). CDR1 and CDR2 from the germline V gene are SEHNR and FQNEAQ (reference sequence). V lost 1 base to trimming and J lost 1 base, with 7 bases between them. The length of the CDR3 is 14 residues. CDR3 sequence: CASSLGQANTEAFF. In nucleotides, the CDR3 is TGTGCCAGCAGCTTAGGACAGGCGAACACTGAAGCTTTCTTT.

The sample holds many counts of this clone. This sequence joins TRBV7-6 and TRBJ2-7; TRBD1 agrees at 11 bases. The CDR3 has 15 amino acids. Germline-derived CDR1 and CDR2 are SGHVS and FNYEAQ. V dropped 5 bases and J dropped 4; count of bases not matched to a gene: 7. CDR3 bases: TGTGCCAGCAGCCCCCCCGGGACAGGGGGATACGAGCAGTACTTC. Translating gives CASSPPGTGGYEQYF.

The chain couples TRBV10-3 to TRBJ2-7, with a tentative D call TRBD1 (5 bases). CDR3 length equals 14 residues. Germline V gene lookup returns CDR1 ENHRY and CDR2 SYGVKD. V was shortened by 10 bases and J by 1 base, with 17 bases between the two germline ends. The CDR3 spells CATREGAVSYEQYF. CDR3 sequence (DNA): TGTGCCACAAGGGAAGGGGCAGTATCCTACGAGCAGTACTTC.

This chain connects TRBV28 to TRBJ1-5; no clear D gene. This CDR3 comprises 16 residues. Per the germline V gene, CDR1 is MDHEN and CDR2 is SYDVKM. Trimming left V 6 bases short and J 3 bases short, with 18 bases between. The CDR3 sequence: CASRYHPGTLNQPQHF. CDR3 DNA: TGTGCCAGCAGGTACCACCCGGGCACCCTCAATCAGCCCCAGCATTTT.

The rearrangement joins TRBV6-5 to TRBJ2-7, with 8 bases identical to TRBD2. V lost 5 bases, J lost 0 bases, and 6 bases stayed unmatched. This CDR3 is 15 amino acids long. Germline V CDR1 and CDR2: MNHEY, SVGAGI. CDR3 region: CASSQLADSSYEQYF. The CDR3 DNA reads TGTGCCAGCAGTCAACTAGCGGATTCCTCCTACGAGCAGTACTTC.

This clone was seen just once. CDR3 sequence: CASSIDANEKLFF. CDR3 DNA: TGTGCCAGTAGTATTGATGCGAATGAAAAACTGTTTTTT. The V and J genes are TRBV19 and TRBJ1-4, with unresolved D. The germline CDR1 and CDR2 sequences are LNHDA and SQIVND (reference sequence). The CDR3 length is 13 residues. V lost 3 bases and J 5 bases, leaving 7 bases between the germline ends.

This clone came up a few times. The genes are TRBV25-1 and TRBJ2-5, with 8 bases matching TRBD2. Looked up from germline, CDR1 is MGHDK and CDR2 is SYGVNS. The CDR3 extends over 16 amino acids. V lost 1 base to trimming and J lost 4 bases; unmatched junction nucleotides: 8. CDR3 bases: TGTGCCAGCAGTGAATTCGCCGGGGGGGCGGTAGAGACCCAGTACTTC. Amino acids: CASSEFAGGAVETQYF.

This clone occurred once. This chain links TRBV7-2 with TRBJ1-3; D is ambiguous. Germline CDR1 SGHTA, CDR2 FQGNSA. The CDR3 covers 14 residues. Trimming took off 3 bases at V and 0 bases at J, with 6 bases between the two ends. The CDR3 DNA is TGTGCCAGCAGCTTTATGTCCTCTGGAAACACCATATATTTT. Translating gives CASSFMSSGNTIYF.

CDR3 sequence (DNA): TGCGCCAGCAGCTTGGTGCGGGGGACGGGGAACACTGAAGCTTTCTTT. Its translation: CASSLVRGTGNTEAFF. V gene TRBV5-1 combines with J gene TRBJ1-1, with D tentatively TRBD1 (5 bases). The V end lost 0 bases, the J end lost 1 base, and 13 bases lay between the germline ends. There are 16 residues in the CDR3. CDR1 is SGHRS, CDR2 YFSETQ, per germline.

The chain carries TRBV5-1 and TRBJ2-7, with a weak D call TRBD1 (6 bases). CDR1 is SGHRS, CDR2 YFSETQ, per germline. The CDR3 consists of 13 residues. The V gene lost 3 bases and the J gene lost 4 bases, with 11 bases spanning the gap. The CDR3 sequence: CASSSTQGYEQYF. CDR3 coding DNA: TGCGCCAGCAGCTCAACCCAGGGGTACGAGCAGTACTTC.

The J gene is TRBJ2-1, the V gene TRBV2; D gene ambiguous. The CDR3 has 14 amino acids. Trimming removed 7 bases from V and 1 base from J, with 11 bases in between. CDR1 is SNHLY and CDR2 is FYNNEI in the germline V gene. The CDR3 loop is CASTDHFSYNEQFF. The CDR3 DNA sequence: TGTGCCAGCACGGACCATTTTTCCTACAATGAGCAGTTCTTC.

This clone was seen a single time. Other DNA sequences in the sample encode the same CDR3. The chain is built from TRBV6-6 and TRBJ1-6; tentative D call: TRBD1 (6 bases). Trimming stripped 8 bases from V and 7 bases from J, with 12 bases between. This CDR3 is built from 13 residues. The V gene's germline CDR1 is MNHNY and CDR2 SVGAGI (reference sequence). The CDR3 DNA reads as TGTGCCAGCGGAACAGGGTCCAATTCACCCCTCCACTTT. Translating it yields CASGTGSNSPLHF.

The V call is TRBV10-3, the J call TRBJ1-3; 10 bases are a match to TRBD1. CDR1 is ENHRY, CDR2 SYGVKD, per germline. J lost 0 bases, V lost 4 bases, and 3 bases had no gene match. This CDR3 is 16 amino acids long. The CDR3 DNA is TGTGCCATCAGTGGGGGGGACAGGGGCTCTGGAAACACCATATATTTT. Protein sequence: CAISGGDRGSGNTIYF.

V and J are TRBV19 and TRBJ2-1, with D possibly being TRBD1 (6 bases). Looked up from germline, CDR1 is LNHDA and CDR2 is SQIVND (reference sequence). The CDR3 totals 13 residues. V lost 5 bases and J 6 bases, leaving 11 bases between the germline ends. The CDR3 reads CASSVTGRNEQFF. CDR3 coding DNA: TGTGCCAGTAGTGTCACAGGGCGCAATGAGCAGTTCTTC.